Below, 25 T cell receptor beta chains from the same sample are listed, as sequenced in a study of control samples from healthy donors and cancer patients. Assay used: immunoSEQ multiplex PCR; TCRdb lists only in-frame clones, some missing. Found here are around 63,000 clones, 87% of them singletons; the top ten hold around 2.3%. The sequencing input was PBMCs. The source of these receptors is a woman in her forties or fifties with head and neck cancer.

The CDR3: CASSRSTEAFF. The CDR3 region has the DNA TGTGCCAGCAGCCGGTCCACTGAAGCTTTCTTT. The chain carries TRBV3-1 (or the pseudogene TRBV3-2) and TRBJ1-1; D gene unclear. This CDR3 spans 11 amino acids. Germline CDR1 reads LGHDT; CDR2 reads YNNKEL (reference sequence). Trimming removed 4 bases from V and 4 bases from J, with 4 bases in between.

The CDR3 DNA is TGCGCCAGCAGCGTGGGAGGACAGGGCGGTTCTGAAGCTTTCTTT. This translates into CASSVGGQGGSEAFF. The rearrangement links TRBV5-1 to TRBJ1-1; 8 bases match TRBD1. Unmatched junction bases numbered 11, after V lost 4 bases and J lost 6 bases. The germline gives CDR1 SGHRS, CDR2 YFSETQ. The CDR3 contains 15 residues.

The chain combines TRBV5-1 with TRBJ2-6; 8 positions match TRBD1. Germline V CDR1 and CDR2: SGHRS, YFSETQ. V shed 0 bases, J shed 4 bases, and the junction held 6 bases outside the gene matches. The CDR3 is 17 amino acids. DNA of the CDR3: TGCGCCAGCAGCTTGGATGGACAGGGAGCAGGGGCCAACGTCCTGACTTTC. Residues: CASSLDGQGAGANVLTF.

CDR3 sequence: CASSEEGLGKAFF. The CDR3 region has the DNA TGTGCCAGCAGTGAAGAGGGGCTGGGGAAAGCTTTCTTT. The chain links TRBV6-1 to TRBJ1-1, with a tentative D call TRBD1 (5 bases). Germline V gives CDR1 MNHNS, CDR2 SASEGT. The V end was cut by 1 base, the J end by 9 bases, with 12 bases between. The CDR3 is 13 residues long.

CDR3 nucleotide sequence: TGTGCCAGCAGCCCTGGGAACACAGATACGCAGTATTTT. Translated, it gives CASSPGNTDTQYF. This chain connects TRBV7-2 to TRBJ2-3; no firm D call. CDR1 is SGHTA and CDR2 is FQGNSA in the germline V gene. This CDR3 region has 13 residues. Between the trimmed V and J ends, which lost 5 bases and 2 bases, there was a span of 8 bases. Full variable domain (outside the CDR3, taken from reference TRBV7-2 and TRBJ2-3): GAGVSQSPSNKVTEKGKDVELRCDPISGHTALYWYRQSLGQGLEFLIYFQGNSAPDKSGLPSDRFSAERTGGSVSTLTIQRTQQEDSAVYLCASSPGNTDTQYFGPGTRLTVL.

The genes are TRBV9 and TRBJ1-2, with a possible D match to TRBD1 (6 bases). V was pared by 0 bases and J by 7 bases, with 13 bases between. Germline assignment: CDR1 SGDLS and CDR2 YYNGEE. The CDR3 is 14 residues long. The CDR3 DNA follows: TGTGCCAGCAGCGTAGCTCGGGGGGGCCGTGGCTACACCTTC. Protein sequence: CASSVARGGRGYTF.

This clone was counted a single time. The V call is TRBV7-2, the J call TRBJ1-2; no clear D. V lost 1 base and J lost 8, with 11 bases in between. This CDR3 is built from 13 residues. Germline V CDR1 and CDR2: SGHTA, FQGNSA. CDR3 residues: CASSLDKGLGYTF. The CDR3 coding sequence is TGTGCCAGCAGCTTAGACAAGGGTTTGGGCTACACCTTC.

This clone was seen only a few times. The chain is built from TRBV28 and TRBJ2-7; D is possibly TRBD1 (7 bases). The V gene's germline CDR1 is MDHEN and CDR2 SYDVKM. CDR3 length: 14 residues. Trimming shortened V by 5 bases and J by 7 bases, and 18 bases separated the two germline ends. The CDR3 nucleotides are TGTGCCAGCAGTGCGACAGGGAGGACGGGGGAGCAGTACTTC. Translation gives CASSATGRTGEQYF.

The CDR3 coding sequence is TGTGCCAGCAGGACAGGGGGCAGATATGGCTACACCTTC. The encoded protein is CASRTGGRYGYTF. This chain joins TRBV28 and TRBJ1-2; 10 bases map to TRBD1. CDR3 length: 13 residues. In germline, CDR1 is MDHEN, CDR2 SYDVKM. V lost 6 bases to trimming and J lost 5 bases; unmatched junction nucleotides: 3.

This clone was picked up a small number of times. This chain uses TRBV4-1 with TRBJ2-1, with 10 bases matching TRBD2. V was pared by 4 bases and J by 9 bases, with 15 bases of the junction left unmatched. Per germline, CDR1 MGHRA and CDR2 YSYEKL. The CDR3 consists of 17 residues. Here the CDR3 DNA reads TGCGCCAGCAGCCCAGAGACGCTAGCGGGGGTTTCGGGTGAGCAGTTCTTC. Its translation: CASSPETLAGVSGEQFF.

The chain couples TRBV10-3 to TRBJ2-7, with 9 nucleotides matching TRBD1. V shed 0 bases, J shed 0 bases, and the junction held 3 bases outside the gene matches. Germline V gives CDR1 ENHRY, CDR2 SYGVKD. The CDR3 runs to 16 residues. The CDR3 region is CAISESGTGSSYEQYF. CDR3 nucleotides: TGTGCCATCAGTGAGTCAGGGACAGGGAGCTCCTACGAGCAGTACTTC.

The rearrangement links TRBV7-2 to TRBJ1-2; the D gene is possibly TRBD1 (5 bases). The CDR3 runs to 16 residues. Germline V gives CDR1 SGHTA, CDR2 FQGNSA. V lost 0 bases to trimming and J lost 0 bases, with 11 bases between them. The CDR3: CASSLAGRASNYGYTF. The CDR3 DNA follows: TGTGCCAGCAGCTTAGCGGGGCGGGCCTCTAACTATGGCTACACCTTC.

The chain combines TRBV5-6 with TRBJ1-1, with D uncertain. The CDR3 consists of 14 residues. With 9 bases removed from V and 4 bases from J, the gap between germline ends came to 19 bases. The germline CDR1 and CDR2 sequences are SGHDT and YYEEEE. This chain's CDR3 is CATLTARGRTEAFF. The DNA of the CDR3 is TGTGCCACCCTAACGGCGCGTGGGCGCACTGAAGCTTTCTTT.

The chain has TRBV29-1 and TRBJ2-5, with D possibly being TRBD2 (7 bases). Germline CDR1 and CDR2: SQVTM and ANQGSEA. Trimming took 7 bases from V and 2 from J, leaving 20 bases between them. This CDR3 has 15 amino acids. The CDR3 bases are TGCAGCGGCGCTGGACAGTCCGGGGGGCAAGAGACCCAGTACTTC. Amino acid sequence: CSGAGQSGGQETQYF.

This rearrangement joins TRBV6-5 to TRBJ2-1; 9 nucleotides align to TRBD2. CDR1 MNHEY and CDR2 SVGAGI come from the germline V gene. V dropped 2 bases and J dropped 4; count of bases not matched to a gene: 6. This CDR3 spans 16 amino acids. The CDR3 reads CASSYGASGVYNEQFF. The CDR3 DNA sequence: TGTGCCAGCAGTTACGGAGCTAGCGGGGTTTACAATGAGCAGTTCTTC.

In its sample, this clone was seen a few times. The chain is built from TRBV19 and TRBJ1-5, with D possibly TRBD1 on 5 matching bases. Germline V gives CDR1 LNHDA, CDR2 SQIVND (reference sequence). The CDR3 is 14 amino acids. Trimming took 4 bases from V and 4 from J, leaving 11 bases between them. The CDR3 bases are TGTGCCAGTAGTAGGCCGACAGAAAATCAGCCCCAGCATTTT. Its translation is CASSRPTENQPQHF. The whole variable domain, filled in from reference TRBV19 and TRBJ1-5, reads DGGITQSPKYLFRKEGQNVTLSCEQNLNHDAMYWYRQDPGQGLRLIYYSQIVNDFQKGDIAEGYSVSREKKESFPLTVTSAQKNPTAFYLCASSRPTENQPQHFGDGTRLSIL.

CDR3 amino acids: CASSIPPIHGYTF. The DNA for the CDR3 is TGTGCCAGCAGTATACCACCAATACATGGCTACACCTTC. The chain uses TRBV28 and TRBJ1-2; D gene uncertain. V was clipped by 5 bases and J by 6 bases, with 13 bases between them. The V gene's germline CDR1 is MDHEN and CDR2 SYDVKM. This CDR3 is 13 amino acids long.

The rearrangement uses TRBV6-2 or TRBV6-3 and TRBJ1-1, with D maybe TRBD1 (5 bases). Trimming removed 5 bases from V and 1 base from J, with 17 bases in between. The CDR3 is made up of 16 amino acids. The germline gives CDR1 MNHEY, CDR2 SVGEGT. For the CDR3, the DNA is TGTGCCAGCAGTCCGGTTTGGGGGGGAACGAACACTGAAGCTTTCTTT. It specifies CASSPVWGGTNTEAFF.

Details on this clone: Different DNA sequences within this sample yield the same CDR3. The V call is TRBV12-3 or TRBV12-4, the J call TRBJ1-1; D ambiguous. V lost 3 bases and J 1 base, leaving 3 bases between the germline ends. CDR3 length: 12 residues. CDR3: CASSFRNTEAFF. DNA for the CDR3: TGTGCCAGCAGTTTTAGGAACACTGAAGCTTTCTTT.

The J gene is TRBJ2-7, the V gene TRBV2; D possibly uses TRBD1 or TRBD2 (5 bases each). CDR1 is SNHLY, CDR2 FYNNEI, per germline. V was pared by 6 bases and J by 0 bases, with 12 bases between. This CDR3 has 14 residues. Here the CDR3 DNA reads TGTGCCAGCAGCCCGGGGCGGCCCTCCTACGAGCAGTACTTC. Its protein is CASSPGRPSYEQYF.

The V call is TRBV5-1, the J call TRBJ1-5, with D perhaps TRBD1 (5 bases). CDR3 size: 13 residues. Between the trimmed V and J ends, which lost 4 bases and 1 base, there was a span of 6 bases. Germline CDR1 reads SGHRS; CDR2 reads YFSETQ. The CDR3 DNA sequence: TGCGCCAGCAGCCCAGGGAGCAATCAGCCCCAGCATTTT. It translates to CASSPGSNQPQHF.

V and J are TRBV10-3 and TRBJ1-1, with D perhaps matching TRBD1 (5 bases). The CDR3 consists of 14 residues. CDR1 and CDR2 (germline): ENHRY, SYGVKD. Trimming pared 3 bases from V and 1 base from J, leaving 9 bases between. The CDR3 nucleotides are TGTGCCATCAGTGACCAGCAGGGGAACACTGAAGCTTTCTTT. The encoded protein is CAISDQQGNTEAFF.

This chain links TRBV2 with TRBJ1-2, with D unresolved. V was shortened by 3 bases and J by 5 bases, with 10 bases between the two germline ends. The CDR3 covers 13 residues. In germline, CDR1 is SNHLY, CDR2 FYNNEI. CDR3 protein: CASSELRGYGYTF. As DNA, the CDR3 is TGTGCCAGCAGTGAGTTACGCGGGTATGGCTACACCTTC.

The V call is TRBV28, the J call TRBJ1-5; D gene uncertain. The CDR3 runs 19 residues. Germline lookup yields CDR1 MDHEN and CDR2 SYDVKM. V lost 3 bases and J lost 1, with 22 bases in between. The CDR3 bases are TGTGCCAGCAGTTTTCGCCCACTAGCGGCAGGTAGGAGCAATCAGCCCCAGCATTTT. Its protein product is CASSFRPLAAGRSNQPQHF.

This clone was observed a single time. The J gene is TRBJ1-1, the V gene TRBV5-1, with D perhaps matching TRBD1 (6 bases). Germline CDR1 reads SGHRS; CDR2 reads YFSETQ. Trimming left V 0 bases short and J 1 base short, with 10 bases between. CDR3 length equals 15 residues. The CDR3 region has the DNA TGCGCCAGCAGCTTGGCGGGGGGCAGGAACACTGAAGCTTTCTTT. As protein: CASSLAGGRNTEAFF.